What follows are 28 T cell receptor beta chains derived from one specimen sequenced in a study of blood T cell repertoires in COVID-19. TCRdb's table, derived via immunoSEQ multiplex PCR, lists solely in-frame clones and lacks some. The table has about 280,000 clones, 70% to 90% seen once; the top ten hold about 11%. Sequenced: peripheral blood. The receptors come from a woman in her seventies with acute or convalescent COVID-19.

This chain links TRBV6-6 with TRBJ2-1; 14 bases map to TRBD2. The CDR3 runs 16 residues. V shed 8 bases and J 4 bases; nucleotides not matched to a gene: 7. Per the germline V gene, CDR1 is MNHNY and CDR2 is SVGAGI (reference sequence). Written as DNA, the CDR3 is TGTGCCAGCGGAAAGACTAGCGGGGGGGGGTACAATGAGCAGTTCTTC. It encodes CASGKTSGGGYNEQFF.

The DNA for the CDR3 is TGTGCCAGCAGACACAGGGGAAAGACTGAAGCTTTCTTT. It yields the protein CASRHRGKTEAFF. The chain is built from TRBV6-5 and TRBJ1-1, with TRBD1 matching 7 bases. CDR3 size: 13 residues. Trimming removed 6 bases from V and 5 bases from J; junction bases left unmatched: 6. CDR1 MNHEY and CDR2 SVGAGI come from the germline V gene.

The CDR3 loop is CASSRPFIEYGYTF. For the CDR3, the DNA is TGTGCCAGCAGCCGCCCCTTCATTGAGTATGGCTACACCTTC. The chain combines TRBV21-1 with TRBJ1-2. TRBV21-1 is shown as a pseudogene. The CDR3 length is 14 residues.

The chain carries TRBV29-1 and TRBJ1-2; 7 bases are shared with TRBD1. The CDR3 is made up of 14 amino acids. The germline V gene encodes CDR1 SQVTM and CDR2 ANQGSEA. V trimming: 6 bases; J trimming: 4 bases; junction bases outside the gene matches: 11. CDR3 sequence: CSVAVGGGSYGYTF. The CDR3, as DNA: TGCAGCGTGGCCGTTGGAGGGGGCAGCTATGGCTACACCTTC.

This clone was detected only once. An end of the junction differs from the germline gene, which may be a read error. J is TRBJ2-7 and V is TRBV20-1; TRBD1 matches at 8 bases. The CDR3 covers 11 residues. Germline CDR1 DFQATT, CDR2 SNEGSKA (reference sequence). CDR3 in DNA: TGCAGTGCGGATGCGCAGGGACAGGAGAATTTC. Translating it yields CSADAQGQENF.

This chain links TRBV7-9 with TRBJ1-4; 9 nucleotides line up with TRBD1. The length of the CDR3 is 14 residues. V was pared by 5 bases and J by 8 bases, with 6 bases of the junction left unmatched. The germline V gene has CDR1 SEHNR and CDR2 FQNEAQ (reference sequence). CDR3 amino acids: CASSRTGAREKLFF. The DNA of the CDR3 is TGTGCCAGCAGCCGGACAGGGGCTAGGGAAAAACTGTTTTTT.

This chain connects TRBV19 to TRBJ1-1, with D perhaps TRBD1 (5 bases). CDR3 size: 14 residues. The germline V and J ends were trimmed by 4 bases and 2 bases, with 11 bases remaining between them. The germline CDR1 and CDR2 sequences are LNHDA and SQIVND (reference sequence). The CDR3 sequence: CASSTQTANTEAFF. CDR3 nucleotide sequence: TGTGCCAGTAGTACTCAGACAGCCAACACTGAAGCTTTCTTT.

This chain joins TRBV10-3 and TRBJ2-5; possible D gene TRBD2, 5 bases. Germline V lookup: CDR1 ENHRY, CDR2 SYGVKD. V was trimmed by 4 bases and J by 5 bases, leaving 14 bases between them. This CDR3 comprises 14 residues. The CDR3 reads CAISVGGTQETQYF. In nucleotides, the CDR3 is TGTGCCATCAGTGTCGGAGGAACCCAGGAGACCCAGTACTTC.

The chain employs TRBV7-8 and TRBJ2-7, with D unresolved. The CDR3 extends over 11 amino acids. Per germline, CDR1 SGHVS and CDR2 FQNEAQ. Trimming removed 1 base at V and 8 bases at J, with 6 bases between. The CDR3 reads CASSLGAQQYF. In nucleotides, the CDR3 is TGTGCCAGCAGCTTAGGGGCGCAGCAGTACTTC.

The genes are TRBV2 and TRBJ2-3, with 10 bases fitting TRBD1. Germline V gene data show CDR1 as SNHLY and CDR2 as FYNNEI. J gave up 4 bases and V 4 bases, and 2 bases lay outside the gene matches. The CDR3 runs to 14 residues. The CDR3 coding sequence is TGTGCCAGCAGTGTAGGGACAGGGGCAGATACGCAGTATTTT. Translation gives CASSVGTGADTQYF.

V and J are TRBV6-4 and TRBJ1-6; D is possibly TRBD1 (6 bases). There are 12 residues in the CDR3. Germline lookup yields CDR1 MRHNA and CDR2 SNTAGT. Trimming stripped 0 bases from V and 12 bases from J, with 6 bases between. The DNA of the CDR3 is TGTGCCAGCAGTGACTCAGGGGGACCCCTCCACTTT. This translates into CASSDSGGPLHF.

The CDR3 bases are TGTGCCAGCAGCTCGGGACTTCTTCAAGAGACCCAGTACTTC. It translates to CASSSGLLQETQYF. V usage is TRBV3-1 (or the pseudogene TRBV3-2) and J usage is TRBJ2-5; a possible D gene is TRBD2 (6 bases). The CDR3 loop spans 14 amino acids. V lost 5 bases, J lost 2 bases, and 12 bases lay in between. From germline, CDR1 is LGHDT and CDR2 YNNKEL (reference sequence).

J is TRBJ2-3 and V is TRBV7-3, with D hard to call. Trimming removed 2 bases at V and 5 bases at J, with 5 bases between. The CDR3 covers 12 residues. CDR1 SGHTA and CDR2 FQGTGA come from the germline V gene. CDR3 in amino acids: CASSLFGDTQYF. CDR3 in DNA: TGTGCCAGCAGCTTATTCGGAGATACGCAGTATTTT.

This clone was counted once. J is TRBJ1-3 and V is TRBV11-2; weak D call: TRBD1 (5 bases). The germline V and J ends were trimmed by 5 bases and 8 bases, with 13 bases remaining between them. There are 13 residues in the CDR3. Germline CDR1 reads SGHAT; CDR2 reads FQNNGV. The CDR3 region has the DNA TGTGCCAGCAGCACCCAGGGTAGCCACACCATATATTTT. Protein sequence: CASSTQGSHTIYF.

The chain links TRBV5-6 to TRBJ2-7; possibly TRBD1 for D (5 bases). The CDR3 spans 15 residues. Trimming took 6 bases from V and 1 from J, leaving 17 bases between them. Germline loops: CDR1 SGHDT, CDR2 YYEEEE. This CDR3 is CASTWGTRTSYEQYF. The DNA for the CDR3 is TGTGCCAGCACCTGGGGCACGAGGACATCCTACGAGCAGTACTTC.

This chain joins TRBV5-6 and TRBJ2-5; 13 nucleotides match TRBD2. In germline, CDR1 is SGHDT, CDR2 YYEEEE. This CDR3 comprises 16 residues. V lost 0 bases to trimming and J lost 5 bases; unmatched junction nucleotides: 4. CDR3 in amino acids: CASSLELAGGLETQYF. DNA of the CDR3: TGTGCCAGCAGCTTGGAACTAGCGGGGGGGCTGGAGACCCAGTACTTC. Using reference TRBV5-6 and TRBJ2-5 for the parts outside the CDR3, the full variable domain is DAGVTQSPTHLIKTRGQQVTLRCSPKSGHDTVSWYQQALGQGPQFIFQYYEEEERQRGNFPDRFSGHQFPNYSSELNVNALLLGDSALYLCASSLELAGGLETQYFGPGTRLLVL.

The chain joins TRBV10-3 to TRBJ2-1; TRBD1 aligns across 9 bases. The V segment lost 0 bases and the J segment 8 bases; nucleotides outside the gene matches: 8. Germline values: CDR1 ENHRY, CDR2 SYGVKD. The CDR3 length is 16 residues. CDR3 in amino acids: CAISESMGQGPHEQFF. The CDR3 bases are TGTGCCATCAGTGAGTCGATGGGACAGGGTCCCCATGAGCAGTTCTTC.

The genes are TRBV11-2 and TRBJ1-4; D is possibly TRBD1 (5 bases). Germline lookup yields CDR1 SGHAT and CDR2 FQNNGV. Trimming shortened V by 0 bases and J by 5 bases, and 13 bases separated the two germline ends. This CDR3 has 16 amino acids. The CDR3 region is CASSLDPQGANEKLFF. CDR3 bases: TGTGCCAGCAGCTTAGATCCCCAAGGGGCCAATGAAAAACTGTTTTTT.

CDR3: CSTGVNEKLFF. The DNA of the CDR3 is TGCAGTACAGGCGTTAATGAAAAACTGTTTTTT. The chain couples TRBV20-1 to TRBJ1-4; a weak D match, TRBD1 (5 bases). The CDR3 has 11 residues. In germline, CDR1 is DFQATT, CDR2 SNEGSKA (reference sequence). Trimming cost V 8 bases and J 4 bases, with 8 bases left between them.

The chain has TRBV9 and TRBJ2-7, with 8 bases fitting TRBD1. CDR3 size: 15 residues. Losses at the gene ends were 2 bases for V and 2 bases for J; bases not matched to a gene: 6. Germline CDR1 reads SGDLS; CDR2 reads YYNGEE. Here the CDR3 reads CASSVSGGSTYEQYF. The CDR3 DNA reads TGTGCCAGCAGCGTCTCAGGGGGCTCAACCTACGAGCAGTACTTC.

This clone occurred many times. The genes are TRBV6-6 and TRBJ1-6; D is perhaps TRBD1 (5 bases). The CDR3 runs 15 residues. Germline-derived CDR1 and CDR2 are MNHNY and SVGAGI (reference sequence). Trimming pared 0 bases from V and 7 bases from J, leaving 10 bases between. The CDR3 is CASSYSTAGNSPLHF. In DNA, the CDR3 is TGTGCCAGCAGTTACTCGACAGCGGGGAATTCACCCCTCCACTTT.

The chain uses TRBV5-1 and TRBJ1-6, with a possible D match to TRBD1 (6 bases). The CDR3 covers 14 residues. CDR1 and CDR2 (germline): SGHRS, YFSETQ. The V gene lost 0 bases and the J gene lost 11 bases, with 12 bases spanning the gap. CDR3 loop: CASSLVQGRTPLHF. The CDR3 DNA follows: TGCGCCAGCAGCTTGGTACAGGGCAGAACACCCCTCCACTTT.

CDR3 protein: CASSEGQAIYEQYF. CDR3 nucleotide sequence: TGTGCCAGCAGTGAAGGGCAGGCTATCTACGAGCAGTACTTC. This chain connects TRBV2 to TRBJ2-7; D call uncertain. V lost 1 base and J 3 bases, leaving 10 bases between the germline ends. CDR1 SNHLY and CDR2 FYNNEI come from the germline V gene. The CDR3 sequence is 14 residues long. The full variable domain, its missing parts supplied by reference TRBV2 and TRBJ2-7, is EPEVTQTPSHQVTQMGQEVILRCVPISNHLYFYWYRQILGQKVEFLVSFYNNEISEKSEIFDDQFSVERPDGSNFTLKIRSTKLEDSAMYFCASSEGQAIYEQYFGPGTRLTVT.

The rearrangement links TRBV9 to TRBJ1-6, with D perhaps TRBD1 (5 bases). With 0 bases removed from V and 8 bases from J, the gap between germline ends came to 15 bases. The CDR3 loop spans 16 amino acids. Per germline, CDR1 SGDLS and CDR2 YYNGEE. The CDR3 loop is CASSVAGRQTDSPLHF. CDR3 in DNA: TGTGCCAGCAGCGTAGCCGGGCGACAGACCGATTCACCCCTCCACTTT.

The V gene is TRBV5-1, the J gene TRBJ2-7; D is uncertain. The CDR3 runs to 14 residues. Germline CDR1 and CDR2: SGHRS and YFSETQ. Deletions cut 0 bases from V and 1 base from J, with 8 bases between. The CDR3 protein is CASSLVPGSYEQYF. The DNA for the CDR3 is TGCGCCAGCAGCTTGGTTCCGGGTTCCTACGAGCAGTACTTC.

The chain has TRBV2 and TRBJ2-1, with 11 bases matching TRBD2. Germline V gene lookup returns CDR1 SNHLY and CDR2 FYNNEI. The CDR3 has 15 residues. V was clipped by 5 bases and J by 7 bases; unmatched bases: 7. For the CDR3, the DNA is TGTGCCAGCAGTCCCCGGACTAGCGGGTGGAATGAGCAGTTCTTC. Encoded protein: CASSPRTSGWNEQFF.

V and J are TRBV4-2 and TRBJ2-3; 11 nucleotides agree with TRBD2. The CDR3 covers 17 residues. CDR1 is LGHNA and CDR2 is YNFKEQ in the germline V gene. Trimming took 2 bases from V and 4 from J; bases not matched to a gene: 8. CDR3 nucleotides: TGTGCCAGCAGCCAATTAACTAGCGGGGGTAAACCAGATACGCAGTATTTT. Protein: CASSQLTSGGKPDTQYF.

The V gene is TRBV4-1, the J gene TRBJ1-2, with TRBD1 identical over 8 bases. The junction had 8 bases not matched to a gene; V was cut back by 3 bases and J by 2 bases. Looked up from germline, CDR1 is MGHRA and CDR2 is YSYEKL. There are 16 residues in the CDR3. The CDR3 is CASSQAAGQGNYGYTF. CDR3 DNA sequence: TGCGCCAGCAGCCAGGCTGCCGGACAGGGCAACTATGGCTACACCTTC.